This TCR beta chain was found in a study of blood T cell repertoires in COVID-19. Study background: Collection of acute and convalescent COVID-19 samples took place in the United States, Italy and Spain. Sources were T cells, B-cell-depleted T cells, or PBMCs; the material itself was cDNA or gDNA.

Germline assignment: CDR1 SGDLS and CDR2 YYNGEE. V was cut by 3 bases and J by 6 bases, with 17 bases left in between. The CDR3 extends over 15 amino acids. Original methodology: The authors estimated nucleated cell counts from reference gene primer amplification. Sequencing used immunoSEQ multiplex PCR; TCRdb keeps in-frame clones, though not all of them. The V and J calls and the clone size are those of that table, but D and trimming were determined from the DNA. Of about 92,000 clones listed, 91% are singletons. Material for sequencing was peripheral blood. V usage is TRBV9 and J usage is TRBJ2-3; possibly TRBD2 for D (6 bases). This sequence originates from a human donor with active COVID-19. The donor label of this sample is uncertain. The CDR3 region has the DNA TGTGCCAGCAGCGATAGCGGAACACGCGGCGATACGCAGTATTTT. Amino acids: CASSDSGTRGDTQYF.